This T cell receptor beta chain was identified in a study of beta chain features in type 1 diabetes. Isolated RNA was reverse transcribed in full, so expressed TCRB transcripts were sequenced. The repertoire was sequenced with immunoSEQ multiplex PCR; TCRdb's copy has only in-frame clones and lacks some. The table has around 340,000 clones, under 8.5% seen once. The specimen was central memory CD4+ T cells from blood. This clonotype was sampled from a young woman in good health.

As DNA, the CDR3 is TGTGCCAGCAGTGGTTATGGGCATTACAATGAGCAGTTCTTC. Encoded protein: CASSGYGHYNEQFF. The chain carries TRBV2 and TRBJ2-1; D is unresolved. The CDR3 is made up of 14 amino acids. Looked up from germline, CDR1 is SNHLY and CDR2 is FYNNEI. Trimming removed 4 bases from V and 4 bases from J, with 11 bases in between.